The 17 T cell receptor beta chains reported below all come from one sample, sequenced in a study of OX40 agonist ivuxolimab in advanced cancers. Measured with immunoSEQ multiplex PCR; TCRdb has only the in-frame clones, and not every one. The repertoire holds roughly 100,000 clones, approximately 80% seen once, with more than 1.4% in the top ten. The specimen comprised CD4+ or CD8+ T cells sorted from blood, sampled in a trial of the OX40 agonist ivuxolimab. These receptors came from an adult with an advanced solid tumor such as melanoma, head and neck, liver or kidney cancer.

The V and J genes are TRBV16 and TRBJ2-7; D is ambiguous. The germline V gene encodes CDR1 KGHSY and CDR2 FQNENV. The CDR3 spans 14 residues. Trimming cost V 0 bases and J 2 bases, with 8 bases left between them. In DNA, the CDR3 is TGTGCCAGCAGCCAATCGATGGCAGCCTACGAGCAGTACTTC. Encoded protein: CASSQSMAAYEQYF.

The genes are TRBV7-2 and TRBJ1-2; D not resolved. Germline V gene sequence: CDR1 SGHTA, CDR2 FQGNSA. The CDR3 has 13 residues. Trimming removed 1 base from V and 4 bases from J, with 7 bases in between. CDR3 sequence: CASSLGGIYGYTF. In DNA form, the CDR3 reads TGTGCCAGCAGCTTAGGAGGGATCTATGGCTACACCTTC. The whole variable domain, remainder taken from reference TRBV7-2 and TRBJ1-2, is GAGVSQSPSNKVTEKGKDVELRCDPISGHTALYWYRQSLGQGLEFLIYFQGNSAPDKSGLPSDRFSAERTGGSVSTLTIQRTQQEDSAVYLCASSLGGIYGYTFGSGTRLTVV.

The chain uses TRBV18 and TRBJ2-2; D perhaps matches TRBD1 (5 bases). CDR1 and CDR2 (germline): KGHSH, LQKENI. Trimming took 5 bases from V and 2 from J, leaving 6 bases between them. The CDR3 runs to 13 residues. The CDR3 nucleotides are TGTGCCAGCTCAGGACAAAACACCGGGGAGCTGTTTTTT. This gives the protein CASSGQNTGELFF.

This clone is deemed medium-sized. The chain uses TRBV7-2 and TRBJ1-2; the match to TRBD1 covers 7 bases. In germline, CDR1 is SGHTA, CDR2 FQGNSA. J lost 8 bases, V lost 0 bases, and 9 bases had no gene match. CDR3 length equals 15 residues. CDR3 coding DNA: TGTGCCAGCAGCTTAGCGGGACAGTCAGGAGGCGGCTACACCTTC. Translating it yields CASSLAGQSGGGYTF.

The chain couples TRBV11-2 to TRBJ1-2, with TRBD1 identical over 8 bases. This CDR3 region has 15 residues. V shed 1 base, J shed 4 bases, and the junction held 5 bases outside the gene matches. The germline V gene encodes CDR1 SGHAT and CDR2 FQNNGV. The CDR3 region is CASSLATGTGYGYTF. The CDR3 DNA is TGTGCCAGCAGCTTAGCTACAGGGACAGGCTATGGCTACACCTTC.

Comment on this clone: This sample includes further DNA sequences coding for the same CDR3. The chain is built from TRBV19 and TRBJ1-2, with D perhaps matching TRBD1 (5 bases). The CDR3 runs 14 residues. Trimming pared 0 bases from V and 4 bases from J, leaving 9 bases between. Germline CDR1 LNHDA, CDR2 SQIVND (reference sequence). The CDR3 region is CASSIDGQGYGYTF. CDR3 nucleotide sequence: TGTGCCAGTAGTATAGATGGGCAGGGCTATGGCTACACCTTC.

The gene calls are TRBV5-6 and TRBJ2-3; D gene unclear. Trimming pared 4 bases from V and 8 bases from J, leaving 14 bases between. This CDR3 contains 13 residues. From germline, CDR1 is SGHDT and CDR2 YYEEEE. The CDR3 loop is CASSTSIRLTQYF. CDR3 DNA sequence: TGTGCCAGCAGCACCTCGATCAGGCTTACGCAGTATTTT. Together with reference TRBV5-6 and TRBJ2-3, the CDR3 gives the full variable domain: DAGVTQSPTHLIKTRGQQVTLRCSPKSGHDTVSWYQQALGQGPQFIFQYYEEEERQRGNFPDRFSGHQFPNYSSELNVNALLLGDSALYLCASSTSIRLTQYFGPGTRLTVL.

The gene calls are TRBV9 and TRBJ2-5; D might be TRBD2 (5 bases). The CDR3 runs to 13 residues. CDR1 is SGDLS and CDR2 is YYNGEE in the germline V gene. Trimming took off 0 bases at V and 8 bases at J, with 11 bases between the two ends. The chain's CDR3 is CASSVGVSATQYF. The CDR3 DNA follows: TGTGCCAGCAGCGTAGGTGTTAGCGCCACCCAGTACTTC.

This clone was seen just once. The CDR3 here is CASGQTYEQYF. The CDR3, as DNA: TGTGCCAGTGGCCAAACCTACGAGCAGTACTTC. J is TRBJ2-7 and V is TRBV19, with D uncertain. The germline V gene has CDR1 LNHDA and CDR2 SQIVND (reference sequence). CDR3 length: 11 amino acids. Deletions cut 8 bases from V and 2 bases from J, with 7 bases between.

This clone counts as medium-sized. V is TRBV5-6 and J is TRBJ1-5; D perhaps matches TRBD1 (5 bases). Germline V gene data show CDR1 as SGHDT and CDR2 as YYEEEE. Between the trimmed V and J ends, which lost 1 base and 1 base, there was a span of 12 bases. CDR3 length equals 16 residues. The CDR3 protein is CASSLYLGVSNQPQHF. The CDR3 DNA reads as TGTGCCAGCAGCTTGTATCTGGGGGTCAGCAATCAGCCCCAGCATTTT.

V gene TRBV9 combines with J gene TRBJ2-1; D remains unclear. Trimming left V 0 bases short and J 0 bases short, with 10 bases between. The CDR3 extends over 16 amino acids. Per the germline V gene, CDR1 is SGDLS and CDR2 is YYNGEE. The CDR3 sequence is CASSVGVGSSYNEQFF. Here the CDR3 DNA reads TGTGCCAGCAGCGTAGGGGTGGGAAGCTCCTACAATGAGCAGTTCTTC. Full variable domain (remainder filled in from reference TRBV9 and TRBJ2-1): DSGVTQTPKHLITATGQRVTLRCSPRSGDLSVYWYQQSLDQGLQFLIQYYNGEERAKGNILERFSAQQFPDLHSELNLSSLELGDSALYFCASSVGVGSSYNEQFFGPGTRLTVL.

The chain combines TRBV5-1 with TRBJ2-7, with D unresolved. Germline V gene lookup returns CDR1 SGHRS and CDR2 YFSETQ. The CDR3 sequence is 14 residues long. V was trimmed by 4 bases and J by 6 bases, leaving 17 bases between them. The CDR3 sequence is CASSLTGTSSEQYF. CDR3 nucleotides: TGCGCCAGCAGCCTGACCGGTACGAGTAGCGAGCAGTACTTC.

This clone was found a few times. The V call is TRBV7-9, the J call TRBJ1-5; D is undetermined. Trimming removed 3 bases from V and 2 bases from J, with 14 bases in between. Germline loops: CDR1 SEHNR, CDR2 FQNEAQ (reference sequence). The CDR3 extends over 16 amino acids. DNA for the CDR3: TGTGCCAGCAGCTTCGGCCAGTCAAGTGGCAATCAGCCCCAGCATTTT. Translated: CASSFGQSSGNQPQHF.

This clone appeared a few times. The chain employs TRBV29-1 and TRBJ2-2, with 8 bases identical to TRBD2. The length of the CDR3 is 13 residues. With 7 bases clipped from V and 7 bases from J, the junction kept 8 bases outside the gene matches. Germline CDR1 reads SQVTM; CDR2 reads ANQGSEA. CDR3 sequence: CSASGSMGGELFF. The CDR3 DNA is TGCAGCGCCAGCGGGAGTATGGGCGGGGAGCTGTTTTTT.

The gene calls are TRBV4-2 and TRBJ2-1; the match to TRBD1 covers 7 bases. With 0 bases clipped from V and 3 bases from J, the junction kept 2 bases outside the gene matches. This CDR3 has 15 residues. Germline V lookup: CDR1 LGHNA, CDR2 YNFKEQ. The CDR3 region has the DNA TGTGCCAGCAGCCAAGAAGGGGACAGCTACAATGAGCAGTTCTTC. It encodes CASSQEGDSYNEQFF.

This chain links TRBV7-2 with TRBJ1-6, with TRBD1 matching 7 bases. Germline trimming cut 5 bases from V and 10 bases from J; bases unmatched to any gene: 11. This CDR3 has 15 residues. Germline values: CDR1 SGHTA, CDR2 FQGNSA. The CDR3 nucleotides are TGTGCCAGCAGCCACTCGACAGGGAGGGACTCACCCCTCCACTTT. This gives the protein CASSHSTGRDSPLHF. Based on the CDR3 plus reference TRBV7-2 and TRBJ1-6, the full variable domain is GAGVSQSPSNKVTEKGKDVELRCDPISGHTALYWYRQSLGQGLEFLIYFQGNSAPDKSGLPSDRFSAERTGGSVSTLTIQRTQQEDSAVYLCASSHSTGRDSPLHFGNGTRLTVT.

The J gene is TRBJ2-2, the V gene TRBV5-1; D remains ambiguous. Germline values: CDR1 SGHRS, CDR2 YFSETQ. The CDR3 runs 15 residues. V was clipped by 0 bases and J by 0 bases, with 6 bases between them. CDR3: CASSLAGANTGELFF. CDR3 coding DNA: TGCGCCAGCAGCTTGGCGGGCGCGAACACCGGGGAGCTGTTTTTT.